The 9 T cell receptor beta chains listed next were all sequenced from one sample in a study of blood T cell repertoires in COVID-19. Generated by immunoSEQ multiplex PCR, the TCRdb table keeps only in-frame clones and is missing some. The table has about 95,000 clones, roughly four fifths seen once. Sequencing was carried out using peripheral blood. These receptor sequences come from a human donor in a cohort sampled during active COVID-19.

The chain is built from TRBV19 and TRBJ2-1, with D maybe TRBD2 (5 bases). Germline CDR1 LNHDA, CDR2 SQIVND (reference sequence). The CDR3 has 14 amino acids. Deletions cut 6 bases from V and 6 bases from J, with 15 bases between. In DNA form, the CDR3 reads TGTGCCAGTAGCTTGGCTGGGAGATCCAATGAGCAGTTCTTC. Protein sequence: CASSLAGRSNEQFF.

In the case of this clone: The sample holds other DNA sequences that translate to the same CDR3. This sequence joins TRBV5-1 and TRBJ2-6; 8 nucleotides line up with TRBD1. The CDR3 runs to 17 residues. Germline V gene sequence: CDR1 SGHRS, CDR2 YFSETQ. V was pared by 4 bases and J by 0 bases, with 6 bases of the junction left unmatched. The CDR3 sequence is CASSTGQEISGANVLTF. The CDR3 nucleotides are TGCGCCAGCAGCACGGGACAGGAAATCTCTGGGGCCAACGTCCTGACTTTC. Full variable domain (outside the CDR3, taken from reference TRBV5-1 and TRBJ2-6): KAGVTQTPRYLIKTRGQQVTLSCSPISGHRSVSWYQQTPGQGLQFLFEYFSETQRNKGNFPGRFSGRQFSNSRSEMNVSTLELGDSALYLCASSTGQEISGANVLTFGAGSRLTVL.

The CDR3 sequence is CASSIGLAGVGSYNEQFF. CDR3 nucleotide sequence: TGTGCCAGTAGTATTGGACTAGCGGGAGTCGGGTCCTACAATGAGCAGTTCTTC. V usage is TRBV19 and J usage is TRBJ2-1; 13 nucleotides align to TRBD2. Per germline, CDR1 LNHDA and CDR2 SQIVND (reference sequence). Trimming took 3 bases from V and 1 from J; bases not matched to a gene: 6. This CDR3 comprises 18 residues.

This clone occurred a few times. V and J are TRBV7-9 and TRBJ1-5; maybe TRBD1 (6 bases). V was pared by 5 bases and J by 2 bases, with 13 bases between. CDR3 size: 15 residues. Germline V gives CDR1 SEHNR, CDR2 FQNEAQ (reference sequence). DNA of the CDR3: TGTGCCAGCAGCACCTGGGACACTGGCAATCAGCCCCAGCATTTT. Its translation is CASSTWDTGNQPQHF.

V usage is TRBV3-1 (or the pseudogene TRBV3-2) and J usage is TRBJ2-5, with 9 bases fitting TRBD1. With V trimmed by 1 base and J by 5 bases, 8 bases remained unmatched. The V gene's germline CDR1 is LGHDT and CDR2 YNNKEL (reference sequence). This CDR3 contains 16 residues. The CDR3 coding sequence is TGTGCCAGCAGCCAAGGATTACAGGGGGCAGGGGAGACCCAGTACTTC. Encoded protein: CASSQGLQGAGETQYF.

This clone was counted a single time. The genes are TRBV6-5 and TRBJ2-7; D perhaps matches TRBD1 (5 bases). Trimming cost V 2 bases and J 4 bases, with 15 bases left between them. Germline-derived CDR1 and CDR2 are MNHEY and SVGAGI. CDR3 length: 15 residues. DNA for the CDR3: TGTGCCAGCAGTTACGACAGCCCGGTGCGTTACGAGCAGTACTTC. The encoded protein is CASSYDSPVRYEQYF.

The genes are TRBV9 and TRBJ2-3, with 9 bases that match TRBD2. The CDR3 consists of 17 residues. V was pared by 0 bases and J by 2 bases, with 7 bases of the junction left unmatched. Germline CDR1 reads SGDLS; CDR2 reads YYNGEE. The CDR3 coding sequence is TGTGCCAGCAGCGTAGGAGTCGCTAGCGGGAACACAGATACGCAGTATTTT. As protein: CASSVGVASGNTDTQYF.

The chain is built from TRBV27 and TRBJ1-1; unclear D gene. The CDR3 length is 13 residues. V lost 5 bases and J lost 3, with 10 bases in between. Germline assignment: CDR1 MNHEY and CDR2 SMNVEV (reference sequence). Here the CDR3 DNA reads TGTGCCAGCAGTCAAATCGCGGACACTGAAGCTTTCTTT. Translation gives CASSQIADTEAFF.

J is TRBJ2-2 and V is TRBV19, with D perhaps TRBD1 (6 bases). Germline V gene lookup returns CDR1 LNHDA and CDR2 SQIVND (reference sequence). V was clipped by 10 bases and J by 0 bases, with 15 bases between them. The CDR3 loop spans 15 amino acids. CDR3 sequence (DNA): TGTGCCACCGAACCAGGGGTGGCGAACACCGGGGAGCTGTTTTTT. Its translation is CATEPGVANTGELFF.